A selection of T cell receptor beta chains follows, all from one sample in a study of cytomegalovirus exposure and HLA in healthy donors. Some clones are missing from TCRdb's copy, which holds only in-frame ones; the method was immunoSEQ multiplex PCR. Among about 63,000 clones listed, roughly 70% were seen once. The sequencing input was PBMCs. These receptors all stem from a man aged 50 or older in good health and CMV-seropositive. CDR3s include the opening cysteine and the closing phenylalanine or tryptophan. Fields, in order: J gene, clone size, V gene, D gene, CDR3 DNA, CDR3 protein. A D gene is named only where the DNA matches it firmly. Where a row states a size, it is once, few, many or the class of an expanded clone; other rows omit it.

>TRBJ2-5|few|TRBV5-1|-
TGCGCCAGCAGCTTGGCTGGACAGCTGGAGACCCAGTACTTC
CASSLAGQLETQYF
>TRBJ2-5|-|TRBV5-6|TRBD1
TGTGCCAGCAGCTCGGACAGGTTACAAGAGACCCAGTACTTC
CASSSDRLQETQYF
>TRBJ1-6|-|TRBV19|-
TGTGCCAGTAGCGACAGCCACCCCTACTATAATTCACCCCTCCACTTT
CASSDSHPYYNSPLHF
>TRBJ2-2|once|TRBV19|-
TGTGCCAGCTCGCCGCTAGGTACCGGGGAGCTGTTTTTT
CASSPLGTGELFF
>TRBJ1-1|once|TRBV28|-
TGTGCCAGCAGTTTATACCGGTTTACTGAAGCTTTCTTT
CASSLYRFTEAFF
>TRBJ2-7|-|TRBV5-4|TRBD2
TGTGCCAGCAGCGTGACTAGCGAGGGCTACGAGCAGTACTTC
CASSVTSEGYEQYF
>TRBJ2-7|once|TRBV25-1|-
TGTGCCAGCAGTGAAGCAGGGGCGGCCTACGAGCAGTACTTC
CASSEAGAAYEQYF
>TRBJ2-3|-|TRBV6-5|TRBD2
TGTGCCAGGGGGGGGGTTGACAGTGCGTATTTT
CARGGVDSAYF
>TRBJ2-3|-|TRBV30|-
TGTGCCTGCGCCCGTGGAGGGGCATCGGGCCGAACAGATACGCAGTATTTT
CACARGGASGRTDTQYF
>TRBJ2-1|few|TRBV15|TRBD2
TGTGCCACCAGCAGAGAGATAAAGGGACTAGCGGGAGAAGAGCAGTTCTTC
CATSREIKGLAGEEQFF
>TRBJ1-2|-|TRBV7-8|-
TGTGCCAGCAGCTTAGGAGACTATGGCTACACCTTC
CASSLGDYGYTF
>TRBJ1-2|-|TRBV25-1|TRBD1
TGTGCCAGCAGTCAATCCGGGACAGGGGTCGAAGGCTACACCTTC
CASSQSGTGVEGYTF